Below, 8 T cell receptor beta chains from the same sample are listed, as sequenced in a study of T-cell reconstitution after alpha-beta-depleted transplantation in children. Unique molecular identifiers were used in preparing the TCRbeta library. TCRdb ran MiXCR on the PCR reads and lists one entry per CDR3 protein. The profile shows about 130,000 distinct CDR3 sequences, roughly 10% of them singletons. Source: PBMCs, mostly from graft donor cells, taken 180 days after TCRalphabeta/CD19-depleted stem cell transplant. Receptors originate from a girl in the first two years of life who had a stem cell transplant for combined immunodeficiency, so the T cells may come from the graft donor.

The CDR3 is CASSLRQQETQYF. CDR3 DNA: TGCGCCAGCAGCTTGCGACAGCAAGAGACCCAGTACTTC. The V and J genes are TRBV5-1 and TRBJ2-5; D is perhaps TRBD1 (5 bases). Germline V lookup: CDR1 SGHRS, CDR2 YFSETQ. The germline V and J ends were trimmed by 1 base and 2 bases, with 6 bases remaining between them. This CDR3 is built from 13 residues.

The chain links TRBV19 to TRBJ2-7; D not certain. V lost 5 bases, J lost 9 bases, and 8 bases lay in between. CDR3 length: 10 residues. Germline loops: CDR1 LNHDA, CDR2 SQIVND (reference sequence). In nucleotides, the CDR3 is TGTGCCAGTAGTCCCTCGGGGCAGTACTTC. Protein: CASSPSGQYF. Complete variable domain (other parts from reference TRBV19 and TRBJ2-7): DGGITQSPKYLFRKEGQNVTLSCEQNLNHDAMYWYRQDPGQGLRLIYYSQIVNDFQKGDIAEGYSVSREKKESFPLTVTSAQKNPTAFYLCASSPSGQYFGPGTRLTVT.

V and J are TRBV6-5 and TRBJ2-7; D is uncertain. Deletions cut 0 bases from V and 6 bases from J, with 18 bases between. In germline, CDR1 is MNHEY, CDR2 SVGAGI. CDR3 length: 16 residues. For the CDR3, the DNA is TGTGCCAGCAGTTACTCGGACCTCGATTCTTGGGGCGAGCAGTACTTC. It yields the protein CASSYSDLDSWGEQYF.

A few counts support this clonotype. The chain couples TRBV30 to TRBJ2-7; 7 bases map to TRBD1. Germline values: CDR1 GTSNPN, CDR2 SVGIG (reference sequence). V lost 5 bases to trimming and J lost 5 bases; unmatched junction nucleotides: 6. CDR3 length: 12 amino acids. CDR3 bases: TGTGCCTGGGGACAAGGGGGCCACGAGCAGTACTTC. Protein sequence: CAWGQGGHEQYF.

The J gene is TRBJ2-5, the V gene TRBV20-1; 8 nucleotides match TRBD2. The CDR3 covers 18 residues. J was trimmed by 2 bases and V by 1 base; bases with no gene match: 15. Germline values: CDR1 DFQATT, CDR2 SNEGSKA (reference sequence). Here the CDR3 DNA reads TGCAGTGCTAGAGGTTTAAGCGGGAGTCGGCGCTTTCAAGAGACCCAGTACTTC. Its translation is CSARGLSGSRRFQETQYF.

The chain links TRBV20-1 to TRBJ1-3, with D possibly being TRBD1 (6 bases). Germline CDR1 reads DFQATT; CDR2 reads SNEGSKA (reference sequence). V shed 3 bases and J shed 0 bases, with 12 bases lying between them. The length of the CDR3 is 15 residues. The CDR3 bases are TGCAGTGCTAGGGCCAGGACAGCCTCTGGAAACACCATATATTTT. Amino acid sequence: CSARARTASGNTIYF.

The table lists this clonotype with a few counts. The chain has TRBV10-3 and TRBJ2-1; D possibly corresponds to TRBD2 (6 bases). The V end lost 4 bases, the J end lost 5 bases, and 9 bases lay between the germline ends. This CDR3 spans 13 amino acids. Germline CDR1 ENHRY, CDR2 SYGVKD. In DNA form, the CDR3 reads TGTGCCATCAGTGGCGGGACCGACAATGAGCAGTTCTTC. The encoded protein is CAISGGTDNEQFF.

This chain joins TRBV5-6 and TRBJ2-1; D ambiguous. CDR1 is SGHDT, CDR2 YYEEEE, per germline. This CDR3 has 10 residues. V was cut by 0 bases and J by 10 bases, with 2 bases left in between. CDR3 bases: TGTGCCAGCAGCTTGGACGAGCAGTTCTTC. It translates to CASSLDEQFF.